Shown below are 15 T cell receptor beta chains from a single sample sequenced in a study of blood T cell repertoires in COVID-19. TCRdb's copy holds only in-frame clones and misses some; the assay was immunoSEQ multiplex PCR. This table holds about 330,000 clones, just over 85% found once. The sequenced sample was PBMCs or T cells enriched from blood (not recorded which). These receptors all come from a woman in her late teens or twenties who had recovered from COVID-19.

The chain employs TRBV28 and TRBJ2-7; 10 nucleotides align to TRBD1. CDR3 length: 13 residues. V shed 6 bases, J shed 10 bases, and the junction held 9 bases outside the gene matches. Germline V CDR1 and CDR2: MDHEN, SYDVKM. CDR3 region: CASSSGQGGRQYF. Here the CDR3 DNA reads TGTGCCAGCAGCTCCGGACAGGGGGGTCGTCAGTACTTC. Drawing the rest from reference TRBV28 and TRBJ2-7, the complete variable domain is DVKVTQSSRYLVKRTGEKVFLECVQDMDHENMFWYRQDPGLGLRLIYFSYDVKMKEKGDIPEGYSVSREKKERFSLILESASTNQTSMYLCASSSGQGGRQYFGPGTRLTVT.

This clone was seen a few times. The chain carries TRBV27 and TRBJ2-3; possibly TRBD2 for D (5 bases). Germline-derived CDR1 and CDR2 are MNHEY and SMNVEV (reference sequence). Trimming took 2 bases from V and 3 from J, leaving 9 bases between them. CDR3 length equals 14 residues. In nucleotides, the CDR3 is TGTGCCAGCAGTTTAATCGGGGAAACAGATACGCAGTATTTT. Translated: CASSLIGETDTQYF.

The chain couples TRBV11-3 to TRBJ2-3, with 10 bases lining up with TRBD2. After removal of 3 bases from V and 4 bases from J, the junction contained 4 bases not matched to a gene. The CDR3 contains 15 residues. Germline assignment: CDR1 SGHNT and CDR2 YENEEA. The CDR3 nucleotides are TGTGCCAGCAGCTTGTCTAGCGGGGGTTCAGATACGCAGTATTTT. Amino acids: CASSLSSGGSDTQYF.

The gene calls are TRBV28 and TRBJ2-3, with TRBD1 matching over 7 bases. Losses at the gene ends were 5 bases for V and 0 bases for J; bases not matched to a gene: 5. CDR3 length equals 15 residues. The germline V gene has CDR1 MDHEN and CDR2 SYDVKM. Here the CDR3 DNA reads TGTGCCAGCAGTGCCGGGACAGTTAGCACAGATACGCAGTATTTT. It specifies CASSAGTVSTDTQYF.

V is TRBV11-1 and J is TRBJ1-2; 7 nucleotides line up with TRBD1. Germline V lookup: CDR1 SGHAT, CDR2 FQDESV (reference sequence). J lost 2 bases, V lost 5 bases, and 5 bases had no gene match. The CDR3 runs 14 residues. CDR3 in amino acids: CASSPGQRNYGYTF. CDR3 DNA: TGTGCCAGCAGCCCGGGACAGCGAAACTATGGCTACACCTTC.

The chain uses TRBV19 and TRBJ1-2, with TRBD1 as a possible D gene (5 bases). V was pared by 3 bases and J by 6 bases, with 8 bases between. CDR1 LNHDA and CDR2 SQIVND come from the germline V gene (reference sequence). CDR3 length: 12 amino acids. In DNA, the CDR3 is TGTGCCAGTAGTATCTTCAGGGATGGCTACACCTTC. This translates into CASSIFRDGYTF.

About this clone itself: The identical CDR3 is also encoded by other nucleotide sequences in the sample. In DNA form, the CDR3 reads TGTGCCAGCAGCTTAGGAGGAACCGTCACTGAAGCTTTCTTT. It encodes CASSLGGTVTEAFF. This rearrangement joins TRBV11-3 to TRBJ1-1; D gene ambiguous. This CDR3 has 14 residues. CDR1 and CDR2 (germline): SGHNT, YENEEA. Trimming stripped 1 base from V and 4 bases from J, with 10 bases between.

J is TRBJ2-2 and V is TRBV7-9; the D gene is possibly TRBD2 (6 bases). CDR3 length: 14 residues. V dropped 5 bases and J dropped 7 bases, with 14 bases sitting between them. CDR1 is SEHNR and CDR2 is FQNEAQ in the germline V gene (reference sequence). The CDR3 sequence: CASSADGRLGELFF. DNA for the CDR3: TGTGCCAGCAGCGCGGACGGGAGACTCGGGGAGCTGTTTTTT.

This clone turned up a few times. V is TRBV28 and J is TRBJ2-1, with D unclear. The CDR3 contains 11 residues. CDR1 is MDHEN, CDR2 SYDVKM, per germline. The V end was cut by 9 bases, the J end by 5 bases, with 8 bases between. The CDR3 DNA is TGTGCCAGTAAACACAACAATGAGCAGTTCTTC. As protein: CASKHNNEQFF. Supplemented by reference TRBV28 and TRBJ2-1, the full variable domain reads DVKVTQSSRYLVKRTGEKVFLECVQDMDHENMFWYRQDPGLGLRLIYFSYDVKMKEKGDIPEGYSVSREKKERFSLILESASTNQTSMYLCASKHNNEQFFGPGTRLTVL.

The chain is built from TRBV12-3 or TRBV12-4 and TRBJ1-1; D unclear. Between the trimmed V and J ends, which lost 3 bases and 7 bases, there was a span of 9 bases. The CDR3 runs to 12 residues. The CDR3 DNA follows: TGTGCCAGCAGTTTGAGGCTAATTGAAGCTTTCTTT. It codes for CASSLRLIEAFF.

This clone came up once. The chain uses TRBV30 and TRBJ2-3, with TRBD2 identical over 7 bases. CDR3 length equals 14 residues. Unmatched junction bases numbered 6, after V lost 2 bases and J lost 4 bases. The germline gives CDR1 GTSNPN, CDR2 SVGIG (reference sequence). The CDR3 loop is CAWSPGGVADTQYF. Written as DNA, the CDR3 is TGTGCCTGGAGTCCTGGGGGGGTCGCAGATACGCAGTATTTT.

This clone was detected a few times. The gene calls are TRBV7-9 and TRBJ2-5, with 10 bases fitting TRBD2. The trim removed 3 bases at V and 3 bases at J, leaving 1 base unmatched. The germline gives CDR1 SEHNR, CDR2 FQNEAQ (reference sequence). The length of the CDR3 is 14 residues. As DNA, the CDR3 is TGTGCCAGCAGCTTTAGCGGGGGGAAAGAGACCCAGTACTTC. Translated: CASSFSGGKETQYF.

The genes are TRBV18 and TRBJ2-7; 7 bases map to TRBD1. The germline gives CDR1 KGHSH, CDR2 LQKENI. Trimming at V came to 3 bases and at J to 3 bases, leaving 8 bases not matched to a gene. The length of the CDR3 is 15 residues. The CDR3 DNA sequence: TGTGCCAGCTCACCCCCCGGGACAGCCCTCTACGAGCAGTACTTC. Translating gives CASSPPGTALYEQYF.

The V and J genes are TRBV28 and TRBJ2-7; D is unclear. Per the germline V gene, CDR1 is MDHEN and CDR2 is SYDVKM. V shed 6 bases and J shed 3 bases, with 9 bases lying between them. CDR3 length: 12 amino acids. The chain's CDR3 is CASRRKNYEQYF. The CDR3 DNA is TGTGCCAGCAGGCGGAAGAACTACGAGCAGTACTTC.

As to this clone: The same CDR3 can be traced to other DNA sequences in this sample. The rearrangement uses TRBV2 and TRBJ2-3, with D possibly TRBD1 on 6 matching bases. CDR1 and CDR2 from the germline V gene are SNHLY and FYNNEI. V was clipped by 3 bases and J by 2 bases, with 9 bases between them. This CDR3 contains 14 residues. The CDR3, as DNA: TGTGCCAGCAGTGAGGGGGCTGTCACAGATACGCAGTATTTT. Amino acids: CASSEGAVTDTQYF.